Given below is one T cell receptor (beta chain) in context. Antigen specificity is unknown. The V gene end was trimmed by 5 bases and the J gene end by 5 bases; junction bases not matched to a gene: 17. Germline V gene sequence: CDR1 SGHTA, CDR2 FQGNSA. This CDR3 is built from 17 residues. Reverse transcription of all isolated RNA meant that expressed TCRB transcripts were sequenced. Only in-frame clones appear in the TCRdb table, and some are missing; sequencing was by immunoSEQ multiplex PCR. Of over 650,000 clones listed, 11% to 15% are singletons. The data originate from a study of beta chain features in type 1 diabetes. General observations from the study: Type 1 diabetes patients had moderately but significantly shorter TCRB CDR3s in all four CD4+ subsets.

Material: naive CD4+ T cells from blood. The clonotype comes from a man between 18 and 29 years old with type 1 diabetes. J is TRBJ2-7 and V is TRBV7-2; 8 bases are a match to TRBD2. The DNA of the CDR3 is TGTGCCAGCAGCCCGTTGGCGCAGCGGGGGCCTCTGCACGAGCAGTACTTC. As protein: CASSPLAQRGPLHEQYF. Combining the CDR3 with reference TRBV7-2 and TRBJ2-7 gives the whole variable domain GAGVSQSPSNKVTEKGKDVELRCDPISGHTALYWYRQSLGQGLEFLIYFQGNSAPDKSGLPSDRFSAERTGGSVSTLTIQRTQQEDSAVYLCASSPLAQRGPLHEQYFGPGTRLTVT.